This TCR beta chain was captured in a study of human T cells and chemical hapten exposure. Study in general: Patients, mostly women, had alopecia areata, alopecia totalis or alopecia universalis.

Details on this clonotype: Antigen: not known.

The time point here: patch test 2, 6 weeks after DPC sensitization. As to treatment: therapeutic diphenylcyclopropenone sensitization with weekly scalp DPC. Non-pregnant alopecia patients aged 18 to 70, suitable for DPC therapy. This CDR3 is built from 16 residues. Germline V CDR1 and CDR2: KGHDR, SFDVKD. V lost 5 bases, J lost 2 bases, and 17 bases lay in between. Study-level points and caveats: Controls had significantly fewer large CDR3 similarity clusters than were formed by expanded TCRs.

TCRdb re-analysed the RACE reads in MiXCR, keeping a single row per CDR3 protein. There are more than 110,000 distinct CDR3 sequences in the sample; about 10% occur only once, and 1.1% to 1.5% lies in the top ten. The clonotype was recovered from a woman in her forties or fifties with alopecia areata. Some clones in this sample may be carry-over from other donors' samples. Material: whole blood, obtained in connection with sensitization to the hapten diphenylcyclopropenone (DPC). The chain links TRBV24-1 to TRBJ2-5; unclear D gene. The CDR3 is CATSAPNVQAQETQYF. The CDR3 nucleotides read TGTGCCACCAGTGCCCCGAACGTGCAGGCTCAAGAGACCCAGTACTTC.